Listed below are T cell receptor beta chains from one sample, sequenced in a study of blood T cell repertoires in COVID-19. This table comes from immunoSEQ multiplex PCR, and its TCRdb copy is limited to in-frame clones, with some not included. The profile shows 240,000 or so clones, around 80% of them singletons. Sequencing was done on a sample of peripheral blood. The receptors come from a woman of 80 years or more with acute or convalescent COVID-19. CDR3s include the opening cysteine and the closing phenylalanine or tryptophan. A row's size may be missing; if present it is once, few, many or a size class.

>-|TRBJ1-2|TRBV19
CATTIDRGYGYTF
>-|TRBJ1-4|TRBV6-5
CASSYSQVATNEKLFF
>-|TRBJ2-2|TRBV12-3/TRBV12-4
CASSPGWAGELFF
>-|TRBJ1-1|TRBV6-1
CASSVERSRAGTEAFF
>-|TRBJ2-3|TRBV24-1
CATSDPRTSGSPDTQYF
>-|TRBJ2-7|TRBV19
CASKGTDPYEQYF
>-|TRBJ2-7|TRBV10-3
CAISDLDRRGGEQYF
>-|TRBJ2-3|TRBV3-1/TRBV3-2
CASSQGAGGTDTQYF
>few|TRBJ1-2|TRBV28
CASATGAYGYTF
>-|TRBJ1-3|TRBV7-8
CASSLTPGQGVSLSSGNTIYF
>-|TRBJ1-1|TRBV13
CASSFRNRENTEAFF
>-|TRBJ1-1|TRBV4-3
CASSHRQDYTEAFF
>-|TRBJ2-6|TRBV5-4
CASSGRTGPRTNVLTF
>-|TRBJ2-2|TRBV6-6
CASSFKSGSSTGELFF
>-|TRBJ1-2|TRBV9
CASSVAPIANYGYTF
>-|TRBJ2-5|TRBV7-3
CASSLNSGSGQETQYF
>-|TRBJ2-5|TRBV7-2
CASSLVPGGGILQETQYF
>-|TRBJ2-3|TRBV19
CASSLGTGTDTQYF
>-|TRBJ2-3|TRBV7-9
CASSQGQGNTQYF
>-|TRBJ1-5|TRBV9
CATGPRVDYSNQPQHF
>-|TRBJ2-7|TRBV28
CASESGVAGSRYEQYF
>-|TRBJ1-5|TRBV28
CASRTMDRDNQPQHF
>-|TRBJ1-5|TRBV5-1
CASSKDGGNQPQHF
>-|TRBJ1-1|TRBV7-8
CASSKDNPPTEAFF
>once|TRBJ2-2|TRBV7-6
CASSFAGVTGELFF
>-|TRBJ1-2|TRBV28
CASTSRGGGNGYTF
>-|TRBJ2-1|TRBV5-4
CASSSTSGVYNEQFF
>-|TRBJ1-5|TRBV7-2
CASTEWGVSQPQHF
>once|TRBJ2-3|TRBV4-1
CASSQTSGQGPDTQYF
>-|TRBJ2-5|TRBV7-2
CASSWGTSGQETQYF
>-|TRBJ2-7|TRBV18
CASSLRPGQGPYEQYF
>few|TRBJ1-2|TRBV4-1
CASSQGWAGSYGYTF
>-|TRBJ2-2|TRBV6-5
CASRGQLTGELFF
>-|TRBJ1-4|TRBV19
CASSIDQTATNEKLFF
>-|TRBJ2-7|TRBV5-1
CASSLGRAWGEQYF
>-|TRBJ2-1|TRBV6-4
CASTDSRQGRSSYNEQFF
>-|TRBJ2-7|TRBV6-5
CASSYSGRDYEQYF
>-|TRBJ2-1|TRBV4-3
CASSQRGRGLEGDEQFF
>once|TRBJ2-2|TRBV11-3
CASSLLGGELFF
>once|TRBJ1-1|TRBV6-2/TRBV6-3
CASTPSGGSYTEAFF
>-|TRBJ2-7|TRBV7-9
CASSLSGEGDEQYF
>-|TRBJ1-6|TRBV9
CASSALGQPNSPLHF
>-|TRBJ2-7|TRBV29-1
CSVLGGERAPSYEQYF
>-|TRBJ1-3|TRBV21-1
CASSSTPDSGNTIYF
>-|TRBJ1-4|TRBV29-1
CSGQEPNEKLFF
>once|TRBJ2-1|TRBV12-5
CASGLFGGVVNEQFF
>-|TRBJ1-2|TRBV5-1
CASSLLGTSYGYTF
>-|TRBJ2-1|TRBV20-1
CSASSAGGLRNEQFF
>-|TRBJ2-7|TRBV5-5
CASSLDMAEQYF
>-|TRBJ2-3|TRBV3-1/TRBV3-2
CASSQDRGGDTQYF
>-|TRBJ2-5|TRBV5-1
CASSLLRETQYF
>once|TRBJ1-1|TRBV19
CASSIEPSDTEAFF
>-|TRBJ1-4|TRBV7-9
CASSWYGTNEKLFF
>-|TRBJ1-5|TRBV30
CAWTSGYNQPQHF
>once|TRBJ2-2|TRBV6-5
CASSRNFGTAGELFF
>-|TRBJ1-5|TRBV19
CASSRDRGNNQPQHF
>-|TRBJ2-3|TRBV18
CASSQDRVPTDTQYF
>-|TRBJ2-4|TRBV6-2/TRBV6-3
CASSYSAGGVQYF